Here is one TCR beta chain with its context. Antigen: not known. Since all of the isolated RNA was reverse transcribed, expressed TCRB transcripts were what got sequenced. Naive, central memory and regulatory T cell samples produced a mean of approximately 3.6 million reads. The data were produced by immunoSEQ multiplex PCR, yet TCRdb's version contains in-frame clones alone and is incomplete. The sample contains about 470,000 clones, roughly 31% of which appear only once. The V gene end was trimmed by 3 bases and the J gene end by 5 bases; junction bases not matched to a gene: 10. From germline, CDR1 is GTSNPN and CDR2 SVGIG (reference sequence). This CDR3 region has 16 residues. The source of the sample is a study of beta chain features in type 1 diabetes. The overall study: Healthy donors, compared against patients, showed similar age, gender and cell yields. Study-wide findings and caveats: Insertions at VDJ junctions were less frequent in type 1 diabetes patients. These patients also deleted more nucleotides at the same junctions. A potential PCR bias toward shorter templates would be equal in patient and control samples.

The origin of this receptor is a man aged 18 to 30 in good health. The sequenced sample consisted of naive CD4+ T cells from blood. This chain uses TRBV30 with TRBJ2-5, with TRBD2 identical over 12 bases. The DNA of the CDR3 is TGTGCCTGGAGGGCACTAGCGGGAGGTCCGTGGGAGACCCAGTACTTC. Translation: CAWRALAGGPWETQYF.